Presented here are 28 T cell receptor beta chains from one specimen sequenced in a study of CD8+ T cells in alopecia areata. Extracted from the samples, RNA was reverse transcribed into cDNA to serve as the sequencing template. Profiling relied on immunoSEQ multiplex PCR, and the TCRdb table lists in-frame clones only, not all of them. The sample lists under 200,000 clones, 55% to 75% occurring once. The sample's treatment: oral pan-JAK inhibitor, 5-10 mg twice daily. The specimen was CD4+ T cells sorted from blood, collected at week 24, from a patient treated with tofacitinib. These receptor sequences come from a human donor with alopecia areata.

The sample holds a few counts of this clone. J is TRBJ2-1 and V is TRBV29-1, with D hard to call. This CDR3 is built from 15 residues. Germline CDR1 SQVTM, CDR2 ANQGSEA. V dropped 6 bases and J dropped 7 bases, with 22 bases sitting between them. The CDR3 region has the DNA TGCAGCGTCGACCGGGTCGCCTATGGTGGGAATGAGCAGTTCTTC. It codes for CSVDRVAYGGNEQFF.

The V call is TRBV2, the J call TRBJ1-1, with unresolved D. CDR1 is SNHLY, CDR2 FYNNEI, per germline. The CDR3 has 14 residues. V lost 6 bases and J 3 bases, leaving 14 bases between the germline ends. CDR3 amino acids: CASRDLARDTEAFF. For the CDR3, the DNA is TGTGCCAGCAGAGACCTTGCGAGGGACACTGAAGCTTTCTTT.

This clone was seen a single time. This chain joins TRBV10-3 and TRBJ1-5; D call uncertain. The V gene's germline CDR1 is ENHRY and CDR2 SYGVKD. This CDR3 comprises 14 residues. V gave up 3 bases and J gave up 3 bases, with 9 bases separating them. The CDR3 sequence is CAISEAGYNQPQHF. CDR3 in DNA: TGTGCCATCAGTGAAGCGGGTTACAATCAGCCCCAGCATTTT.

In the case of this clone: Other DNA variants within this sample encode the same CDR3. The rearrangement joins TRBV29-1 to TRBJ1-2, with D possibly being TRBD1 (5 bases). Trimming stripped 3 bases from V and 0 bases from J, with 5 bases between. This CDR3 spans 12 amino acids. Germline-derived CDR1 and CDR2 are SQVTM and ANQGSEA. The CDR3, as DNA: TGCAGCGTTGACAGGGCTAACTATGGCTACACCTTC. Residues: CSVDRANYGYTF.

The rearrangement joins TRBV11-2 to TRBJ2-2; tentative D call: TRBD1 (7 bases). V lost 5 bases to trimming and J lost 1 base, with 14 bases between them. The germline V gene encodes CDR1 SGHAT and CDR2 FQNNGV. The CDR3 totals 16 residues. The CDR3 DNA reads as TGTGCCAGCAGCCGACAGGGAGGATGGAACACCGGGGAGCTGTTTTTT. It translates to CASSRQGGWNTGELFF.

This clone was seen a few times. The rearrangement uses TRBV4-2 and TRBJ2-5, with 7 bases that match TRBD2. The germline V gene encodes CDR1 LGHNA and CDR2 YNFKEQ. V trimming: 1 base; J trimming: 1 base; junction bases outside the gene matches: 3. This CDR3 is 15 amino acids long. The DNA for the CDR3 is TGTGCCAGCAGCCAAGGGGGAGGGGCCCAAGAGACCCAGTACTTC. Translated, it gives CASSQGGGAQETQYF.

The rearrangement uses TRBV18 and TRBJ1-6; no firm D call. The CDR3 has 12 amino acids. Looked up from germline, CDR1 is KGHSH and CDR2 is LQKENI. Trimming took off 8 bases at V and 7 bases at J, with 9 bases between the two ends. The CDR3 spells CASTGGNSPLHF. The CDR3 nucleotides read TGTGCCAGCACCGGAGGCAATTCACCCCTCCACTTT.

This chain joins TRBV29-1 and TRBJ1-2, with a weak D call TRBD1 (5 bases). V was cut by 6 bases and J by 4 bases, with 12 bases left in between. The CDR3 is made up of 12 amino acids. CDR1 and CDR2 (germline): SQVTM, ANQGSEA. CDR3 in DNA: TGCAGCGTGCTGACAGACGGCTATGGCTACACCTTC. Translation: CSVLTDGYGYTF.

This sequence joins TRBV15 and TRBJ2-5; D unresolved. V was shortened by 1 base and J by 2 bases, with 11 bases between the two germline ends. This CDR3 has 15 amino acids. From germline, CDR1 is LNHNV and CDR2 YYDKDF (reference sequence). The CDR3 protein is CATSRVREWQETQYF. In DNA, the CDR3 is TGTGCCACCAGCAGAGTAAGGGAATGGCAAGAGACCCAGTACTTC.

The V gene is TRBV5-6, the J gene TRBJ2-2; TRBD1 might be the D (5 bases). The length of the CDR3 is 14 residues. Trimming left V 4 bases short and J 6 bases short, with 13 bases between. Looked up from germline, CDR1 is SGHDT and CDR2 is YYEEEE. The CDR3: CASSVVGDPGELFF. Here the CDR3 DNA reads TGTGCCAGCAGCGTCGTAGGGGATCCCGGGGAGCTGTTTTTT. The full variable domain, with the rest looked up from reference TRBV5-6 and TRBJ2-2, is DAGVTQSPTHLIKTRGQQVTLRCSPKSGHDTVSWYQQALGQGPQFIFQYYEEEERQRGNFPDRFSGHQFPNYSSELNVNALLLGDSALYLCASSVVGDPGELFFGEGSRLTVL.

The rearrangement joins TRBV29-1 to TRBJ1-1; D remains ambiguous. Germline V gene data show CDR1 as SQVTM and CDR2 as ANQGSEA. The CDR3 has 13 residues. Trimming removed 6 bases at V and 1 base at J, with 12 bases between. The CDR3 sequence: CSVGVHPNTEAFF. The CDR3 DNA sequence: TGCAGCGTCGGGGTACACCCGAACACTGAAGCTTTCTTT. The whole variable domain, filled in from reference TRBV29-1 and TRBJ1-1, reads SAVISQKPSRDICQRGTSLTIQCQVDSQVTMMFWYRQQPGQSLTLIATANQGSEATYESGFVIDKFPISRPNLTFSTLTVSNMSPEDSSIYLCSVGVHPNTEAFFGQGTRLTVV.

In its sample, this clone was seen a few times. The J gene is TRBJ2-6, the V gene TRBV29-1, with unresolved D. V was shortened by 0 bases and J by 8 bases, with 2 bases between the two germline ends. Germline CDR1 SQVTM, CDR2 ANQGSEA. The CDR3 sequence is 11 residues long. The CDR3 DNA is TGCAGCGTTGAAGACTCCAACGTCCTGACTTTC. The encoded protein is CSVEDSNVLTF. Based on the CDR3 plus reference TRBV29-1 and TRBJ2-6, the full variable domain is SAVISQKPSRDICQRGTSLTIQCQVDSQVTMMFWYRQQPGQSLTLIATANQGSEATYESGFVIDKFPISRPNLTFSTLTVSNMSPEDSSIYLCSVEDSNVLTFGAGSRLTVL.

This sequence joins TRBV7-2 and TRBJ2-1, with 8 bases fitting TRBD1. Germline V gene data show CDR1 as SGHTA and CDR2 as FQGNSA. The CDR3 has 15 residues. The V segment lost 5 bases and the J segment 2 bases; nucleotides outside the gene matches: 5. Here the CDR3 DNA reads TGTGCCAGCAGCCGAGGACAGGGACCCTACAATGAGCAGTTCTTC. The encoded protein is CASSRGQGPYNEQFF.

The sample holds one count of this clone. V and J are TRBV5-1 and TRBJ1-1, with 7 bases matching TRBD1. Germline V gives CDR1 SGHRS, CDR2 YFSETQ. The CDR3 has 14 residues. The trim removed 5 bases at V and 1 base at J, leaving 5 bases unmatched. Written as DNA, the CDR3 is TGCGCCAGCAGTTATGGACAGGCGAACACTGAAGCTTTCTTT. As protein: CASSYGQANTEAFF.

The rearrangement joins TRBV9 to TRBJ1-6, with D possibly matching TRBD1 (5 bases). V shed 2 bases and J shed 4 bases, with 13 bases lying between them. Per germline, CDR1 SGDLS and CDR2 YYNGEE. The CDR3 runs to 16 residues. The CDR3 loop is CASSVGTRSYNSPLHF. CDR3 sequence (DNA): TGTGCCAGCAGCGTGGGGACCAGGAGTTATAATTCACCCCTCCACTTT.

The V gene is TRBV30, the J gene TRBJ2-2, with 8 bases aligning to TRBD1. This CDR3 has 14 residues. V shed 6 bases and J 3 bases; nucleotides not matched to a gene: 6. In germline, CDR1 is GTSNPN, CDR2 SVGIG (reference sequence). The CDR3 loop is CACRPTGDTGELFF. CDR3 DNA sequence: TGTGCCTGTCGCCCGACAGGGGACACCGGGGAGCTGTTTTTT.

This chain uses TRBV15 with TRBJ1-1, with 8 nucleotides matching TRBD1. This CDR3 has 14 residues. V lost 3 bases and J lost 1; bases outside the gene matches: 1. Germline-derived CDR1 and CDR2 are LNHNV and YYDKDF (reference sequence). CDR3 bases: TGTGCCACCAGCAGGGACAGGGCGAACACTGAAGCTTTCTTT. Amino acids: CATSRDRANTEAFF. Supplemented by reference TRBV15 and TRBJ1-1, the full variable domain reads DAMVIQNPRYQVTQFGKPVTLSCSQTLNHNVMYWYQQKSSQAPKLLFHYYDKDFNNEADTPDNFQSRRPNTSFCFLDIRSPGLGDTAMYLCATSRDRANTEAFFGQGTRLTVV.

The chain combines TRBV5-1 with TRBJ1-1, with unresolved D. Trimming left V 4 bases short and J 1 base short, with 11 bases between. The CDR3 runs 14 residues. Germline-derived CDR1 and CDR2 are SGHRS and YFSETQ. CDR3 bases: TGCGCCAGCAGCACCGGGGAGCAGAACACTGAAGCTTTCTTT. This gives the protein CASSTGEQNTEAFF.

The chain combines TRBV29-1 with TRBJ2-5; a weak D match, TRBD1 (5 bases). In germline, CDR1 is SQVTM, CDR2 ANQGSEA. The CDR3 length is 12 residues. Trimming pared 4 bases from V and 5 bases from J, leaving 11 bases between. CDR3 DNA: TGCAGCGTTGGGGCCAAGGGGGAGACCCAGTACTTC. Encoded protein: CSVGAKGETQYF.

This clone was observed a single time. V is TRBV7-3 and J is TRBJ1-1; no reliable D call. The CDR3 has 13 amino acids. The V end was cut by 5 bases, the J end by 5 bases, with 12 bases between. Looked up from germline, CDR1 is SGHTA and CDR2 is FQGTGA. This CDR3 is CASSKRRGTEAFF. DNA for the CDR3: TGTGCCAGCAGCAAACGACGCGGGACTGAAGCTTTCTTT.

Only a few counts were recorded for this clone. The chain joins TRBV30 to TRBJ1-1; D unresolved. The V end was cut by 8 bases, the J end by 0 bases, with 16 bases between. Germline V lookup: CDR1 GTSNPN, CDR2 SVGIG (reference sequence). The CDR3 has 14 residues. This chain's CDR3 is CAVHPSGLNTEAFF. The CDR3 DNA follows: TGTGCCGTTCACCCCTCGGGGTTGAACACTGAAGCTTTCTTT.

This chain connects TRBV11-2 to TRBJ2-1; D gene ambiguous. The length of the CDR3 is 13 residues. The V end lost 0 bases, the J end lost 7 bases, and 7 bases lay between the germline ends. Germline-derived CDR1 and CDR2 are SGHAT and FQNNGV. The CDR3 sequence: CASSLEAWNEQFF. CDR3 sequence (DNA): TGTGCCAGCAGCTTAGAGGCCTGGAATGAGCAGTTCTTC.

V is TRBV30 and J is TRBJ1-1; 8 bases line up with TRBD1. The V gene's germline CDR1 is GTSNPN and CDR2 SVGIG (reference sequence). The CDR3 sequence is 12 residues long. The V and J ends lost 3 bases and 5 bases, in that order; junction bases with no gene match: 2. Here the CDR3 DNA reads TGTGCCTGGAGGACAGGGGAGACTGAAGCTTTCTTT. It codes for CAWRTGETEAFF.

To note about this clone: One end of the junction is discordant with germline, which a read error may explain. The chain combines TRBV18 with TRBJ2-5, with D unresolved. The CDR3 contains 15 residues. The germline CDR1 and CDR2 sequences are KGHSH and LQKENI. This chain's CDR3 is CASSPTAPVQGTQYF. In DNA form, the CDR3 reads TGTGCCAGCTCACCCACCGCGCCCGTTCAAGGGACCCAGTACTTC.

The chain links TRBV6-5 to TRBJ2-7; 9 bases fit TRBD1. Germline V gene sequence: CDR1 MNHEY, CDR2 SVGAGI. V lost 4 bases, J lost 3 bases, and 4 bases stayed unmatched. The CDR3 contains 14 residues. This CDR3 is CASSLTDRGYEQYF. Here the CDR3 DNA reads TGTGCCAGCAGTTTGACGGACAGGGGCTACGAGCAGTACTTC.

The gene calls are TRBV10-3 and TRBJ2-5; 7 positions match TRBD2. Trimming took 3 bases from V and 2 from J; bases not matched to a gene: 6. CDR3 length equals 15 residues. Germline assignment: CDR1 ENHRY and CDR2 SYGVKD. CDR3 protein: CAISEGAGSQETQYF. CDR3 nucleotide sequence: TGTGCCATCAGTGAAGGAGCGGGATCGCAAGAGACCCAGTACTTC.

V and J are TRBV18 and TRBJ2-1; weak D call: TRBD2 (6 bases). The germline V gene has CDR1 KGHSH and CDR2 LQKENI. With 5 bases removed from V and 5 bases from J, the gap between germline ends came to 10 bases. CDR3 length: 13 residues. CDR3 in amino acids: CASSASEHNEQFF. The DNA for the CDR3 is TGTGCCAGCTCAGCTAGCGAGCACAATGAGCAGTTCTTC.

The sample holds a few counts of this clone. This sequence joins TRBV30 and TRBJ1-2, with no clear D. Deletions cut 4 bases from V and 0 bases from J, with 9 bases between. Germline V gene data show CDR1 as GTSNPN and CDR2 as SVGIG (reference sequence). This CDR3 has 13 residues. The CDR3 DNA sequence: TGTGCCTGGACGGGCAGGACTAACTATGGCTACACCTTC. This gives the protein CAWTGRTNYGYTF.